These T cell receptor beta chains were read from a single sample in a study of CD8 T cells in Susac syndrome. TCRdb reprocessed the immunoSEQ multiplex PCR reads via MiXCR and lists one record per CDR3 protein. The sample holds about 90,000 distinct CDR3 sequences; approximately 96% are singletons and the top ten take around 0.62%. Sequences were obtained from CD8+ T cells from PBMCs. The receptors were sampled from a human donor with Susac syndrome. CDR3s include the opening cysteine and the closing phenylalanine or tryptophan. A D gene is named only where the DNA matches it firmly. Clone size appears in some rows only: once, few, many, or a class for an expanded clone.

V gene	clone size	J gene	D gene	CDR3 DNA	CDR3 protein
TRBV5-6	few	TRBJ1-5	.	TGTGCCAGCAGCTTGATTCGGGCGGGTAGCAATCAGCCCCAGCATTTT	CASSLIRAGSNQPQHF
TRBV27	.	TRBJ2-3	.	TGTGCCAGCGGGGCAAATACGCAGTATTTT	CASGANTQYF
TRBV15	once	TRBJ2-5	.	TGTGCCACCAGCAGGGAAATCCTGGGGCGCCAAGAGACCCAGTACTTC	CATSREILGRQETQYF
TRBV9	.	TRBJ1-1	.	TGTGCCAGCAGCCCCCCGGTTCGGGTTGAAGCTTTCTTT	CASSPPVRVEAFF
TRBV5-1	.	TRBJ2-7	.	TGCGCCAGCAGCACGGACAGCCTACCCTACGAGCAGTACTTC	CASSTDSLPYEQYF
TRBV2	.	TRBJ1-2	TRBD1	TGTGCCAGCAGTGAAGCCCAGGGGGCTGACTATGGCTACACCTTC	CASSEAQGADYGYTF
TRBV4-3	.	TRBJ2-7	TRBD1	TGCGCCAGCAGCCAAGGGACAGGGAGATACGAGCAGTACTTC	CASSQGTGRYEQYF
TRBV7-3	.	TRBJ1-4	.	TGTGCCAGCAGCTTCGGGATAGGGTCTGGTGAAAAACTGTTTTTT	CASSFGIGSGEKLFF
TRBV3-1	.	TRBJ1-1	TRBD1	TGTGCCAGCAGCCGGACAGGCGAAGCTTTCTTT	CASSRTGEAFF
TRBV4-3	.	TRBJ2-2	.	TGCGCCAGCAGCCAAGAGGCTCCCGCGAACACCGGGGAGCTGTTTTTT	CASSQEAPANTGELFF
TRBV6-6	.	TRBJ2-7	.	TGTGCCAGCAGTTACGTGGACAGCTACGAGCAGTACTTC	CASSYVDSYEQYF
TRBV18	.	TRBJ2-7	TRBD1	TGTGCCAGCTCACCATTAGACAGGGTCAACGAGCAGTACTTC	CASSPLDRVNEQYF
TRBV30	.	TRBJ1-1	.	TGTGCCTGGAGTGTCGGGGCAGGGGTGAACACTGAAGCTTTCTTT	CAWSVGAGVNTEAFF
TRBV5-4	.	TRBJ2-3	.	TGTGCCAGCAGCTGGGTCCCCCCGGGTATCACAGATACGCAGTATTTT	CASSWVPPGITDTQYF
TRBV4-1	once	TRBJ2-7	.	TGCGCCAGCAGCCAAGAAGGCCCCAGGGGTTACGAGCAGTACTTC	CASSQEGPRGYEQYF
TRBV23-1	.	TRBJ1-4	.	TGCGCCAGCAGTCAATCTGAAAGGGTTCGTGAAAAACTGTTTTTT	CASSQSERVREKLFF
TRBV12-3/TRBV12-4	.	TRBJ1-1	.	TGTGCCAGCAGTTTAGCGTACAGGTCGACAGAAGCTTTCTTT	CASSLAYRSTEAFF
TRBV7-8	.	TRBJ2-5	.	TGTGCCAGCAGTAGGGGGGATTCGGAGACCCAGTACTTC	CASSRGDSETQYF
TRBV6-2/TRBV6-3	.	TRBJ1-1	.	TGTGCCAGCAGTTACGAGGACACTGAAGCTTTCTTT	CASSYEDTEAFF
TRBV7-3	once	TRBJ2-7	TRBD1	TGTGCCAGCAGCTTGACCGGACAGGGGGCGGAGCAGTACTTC	CASSLTGQGAEQYF
TRBV25-1	once	TRBJ1-2	.	TGTGCCAGCAGTCGGGACTTCTTCTATGGCTACACCTTC	CASSRDFFYGYTF
TRBV15	.	TRBJ1-2	.	TGTGCCACCAGCAGAGATAAGTACAGGGACTATGGCTACACCTTC	CATSRDKYRDYGYTF
TRBV20-1	.	TRBJ2-5	.	TGCAGTGCTAGTTTCGTAAGGCAGACAGCCCAAGAGACCCAGTACTTC	CSASFVRQTAQETQYF
TRBV20-1	.	TRBJ2-7	TRBD2	TGCAGTGCTCTCTCTACGGGGGGGCCGTACGAGCAGTACTTC	CSALSTGGPYEQYF
TRBV18	.	TRBJ2-5	.	TGTGCCAGCTCACGGACTACCCAAGAGACCCAGTACTTC	CASSRTTQETQYF